Following are 17 T cell receptor beta chains from one sample sequenced in a study of blood T cell repertoires in COVID-19. The protocol was immunoSEQ multiplex PCR, while the TCRdb copy is restricted to in-frame clones and leaves out a portion. The sample yields 150,000 to 200,000 clones, about 81% seen once. Sequenced material: peripheral blood. These TCRs come from a man aged 55-75 years with active or convalescent COVID-19.

The V and J genes are TRBV24-1 and TRBJ2-5, with D unresolved. Trimming shortened V by 0 bases and J by 5 bases, and 3 bases separated the two germline ends. This CDR3 spans 12 amino acids. The germline CDR1 and CDR2 sequences are KGHDR and SFDVKD. CDR3 protein: CATSDLAETQYF. In DNA form, the CDR3 reads TGTGCCACCAGTGATTTGGCGGAGACCCAGTACTTC.

This sequence joins TRBV24-1 and TRBJ2-1; the match to TRBD2 covers 9 bases. V lost 4 bases and J lost 7; bases outside the gene matches: 13. The CDR3 has 17 amino acids. Germline loops: CDR1 KGHDR, CDR2 SFDVKD. The CDR3 loop is CATSEAPRGGAFNEQFF. The CDR3 region has the DNA TGTGCCACCAGTGAGGCTCCGCGCGGGGGGGCCTTTAATGAGCAGTTCTTC.

The CDR3 DNA reads TGTGCCAGCAGTCTGCCAGACTCTAACTATGGCTACACCTTC. Translation gives CASSLPDSNYGYTF. The V call is TRBV25-1, the J call TRBJ1-2; D remains ambiguous. CDR3 length equals 14 residues. Trimming shortened V by 5 bases and J by 0 bases, and 10 bases separated the two germline ends. Germline loops: CDR1 MGHDK, CDR2 SYGVNS.

The V call is TRBV11-2, the J call TRBJ2-7; TRBD2 aligns across 7 bases. This CDR3 is built from 15 residues. J lost 3 bases, V lost 4 bases, and 9 bases had no gene match. Germline assignment: CDR1 SGHAT and CDR2 FQNNGV. The CDR3 is CASSSRTRNDYEQYF. CDR3 sequence (DNA): TGTGCCAGCAGCTCCAGGACTAGAAACGACTACGAGCAGTACTTC.

Points on this clone: A much bigger clone sits one base away, suggesting this may be a read error. The chain joins TRBV3-1 (or the pseudogene TRBV3-2) to TRBJ2-2, with 8 positions matching TRBD2. Trimming at V came to 2 bases and at J to 4 bases, leaving 9 bases not matched to a gene. The CDR3 is 17 residues long. Germline V gene data show CDR1 as LGHDT and CDR2 as YNNKEL (reference sequence). The CDR3 DNA follows: TGTGCCAGCAGCCAACTGTGGCGGGAGGATGGCACCGGGGAGCTGTTTTTT. Its protein product is CASSQLWREDGTGELFF.

The CDR3 sequence is CASSPYRDTDTQYF. In DNA form, the CDR3 reads TGTGCCAGCAGCCCCTACAGGGACACAGATACGCAGTATTTT. The chain combines TRBV7-2 with TRBJ2-3, with a weak D call TRBD1 (6 bases). CDR1 is SGHTA, CDR2 FQGNSA, per germline. The CDR3 totals 14 residues. V lost 5 bases and J lost 2, with 11 bases in between.

V is TRBV7-3 and J is TRBJ2-3; 8 nucleotides align to TRBD2. This CDR3 contains 16 residues. Germline V CDR1 and CDR2: SGHTA, FQGTGA. J gave up 0 bases and V 5 bases, and 7 bases lay outside the gene matches. CDR3 nucleotides: TGTGCCAGCAGCCCACGGCTAGCGGGTAGCACAGATACGCAGTATTTT. Its translation is CASSPRLAGSTDTQYF.

J is TRBJ1-5 and V is TRBV7-9, with D perhaps matching TRBD1 (5 bases). Per the germline V gene, CDR1 is SEHNR and CDR2 is FQNEAQ (reference sequence). This CDR3 has 17 amino acids. V was pared by 3 bases and J by 1 base, with 16 bases between. Written as DNA, the CDR3 is TGTGCCAGCAGCTTTCACGGGGGGTGGGAGAGCAATCAGCCCCAGCATTTT. Its translation: CASSFHGGWESNQPQHF.

V gene TRBV5-1 combines with J gene TRBJ1-6; weak D call: TRBD1 (5 bases). This CDR3 contains 17 residues. Trimming stripped 4 bases from V and 5 bases from J, with 19 bases between. CDR1 and CDR2 from the germline V gene are SGHRS and YFSETQ. The CDR3 bases are TGCGCCAGCAGCCCGCTGGGTTCGGACACCAATAATTCACCCCTCCACTTT. Translating it yields CASSPLGSDTNNSPLHF. The complete variable domain, with remaining parts taken from reference TRBV5-1 and TRBJ1-6, reads KAGVTQTPRYLIKTRGQQVTLSCSPISGHRSVSWYQQTPGQGLQFLFEYFSETQRNKGNFPGRFSGRQFSNSRSEMNVSTLELGDSALYLCASSPLGSDTNNSPLHFGNGTRLTVT.

J is TRBJ2-7 and V is TRBV6-1, with 8 bases matching TRBD1. V lost 3 bases, J lost 5 bases, and 9 bases stayed unmatched. The CDR3 totals 15 residues. CDR1 and CDR2 (germline): MNHNS, SASEGT. The DNA of the CDR3 is TGTGCCAGCAGTGAGATGGGACAGGTAGTCGACGAGCAGTACTTC. The encoded protein is CASSEMGQVVDEQYF.

There are a few counts of this clone. The chain couples TRBV27 to TRBJ2-1; tentatively, D is TRBD2 (6 bases). This CDR3 is built from 15 residues. The germline V gene has CDR1 MNHEY and CDR2 SMNVEV (reference sequence). Between the trimmed V and J ends, which lost 3 bases and 0 bases, there was a span of 9 bases. In DNA form, the CDR3 reads TGTGCCAGCAGTTTTGGACTACCCTCCTACAATGAGCAGTTCTTC. Amino acid sequence: CASSFGLPSYNEQFF.

Here the CDR3 DNA reads TGTGCCAGCAGTTTACCGGGGATCTACAATCAGCCCCAGCATTTT. This codes for CASSLPGIYNQPQHF. The J gene is TRBJ1-5, the V gene TRBV28; D remains unclear. The CDR3 spans 15 residues. Trimming stripped 2 bases from V and 3 bases from J, with 11 bases between. Germline lookup yields CDR1 MDHEN and CDR2 SYDVKM.

The chain couples TRBV3-1 (or the pseudogene TRBV3-2) to TRBJ2-5; 8 bases map to TRBD1. There are 15 residues in the CDR3. V was pared by 3 bases and J by 1 base, with 4 bases of the junction left unmatched. Germline values: CDR1 LGHDT, CDR2 YNNKEL (reference sequence). DNA for the CDR3: TGTGCCAGCAGCCACCCAGGGGGCCTCCAAGAGACCCAGTACTTC. Amino acid sequence: CASSHPGGLQETQYF.

V usage is TRBV6-5 and J usage is TRBJ2-5, with D possibly TRBD2 on 7 matching bases. Germline V gene sequence: CDR1 MNHEY, CDR2 SVGAGI. Trimming cost V 6 bases and J 2 bases, with 13 bases left between them. This CDR3 has 14 residues. DNA for the CDR3: TGTGCCAGCAGAGCTGGGGGGGCACAAGAGACCCAGTACTTC. Translating gives CASRAGGAQETQYF.

This rearrangement joins TRBV6-1 to TRBJ1-3; a weak D match, TRBD1 (6 bases). Germline assignment: CDR1 MNHNS and CDR2 SASEGT. The CDR3 is made up of 15 amino acids. Deletions cut 1 base from V and 2 bases from J, with 9 bases between. CDR3 amino acids: CASSEVGGAGNTIYF. The CDR3, as DNA: TGTGCCAGCAGTGAAGTAGGGGGGGCTGGAAACACCATATATTTT.

This chain uses TRBV28 with TRBJ2-7, with 14 bases identical to TRBD2. Germline values: CDR1 MDHEN, CDR2 SYDVKM. The CDR3 totals 18 residues. V was clipped by 2 bases and J by 0 bases; unmatched bases: 6. The CDR3 loop reads CASSLSLGTSGSSYEQYF. CDR3 DNA: TGTGCCAGCAGTTTAAGTTTAGGGACTAGCGGGAGCTCCTACGAGCAGTACTTC. Variable domain in full (rest from reference TRBV28 and TRBJ2-7): DVKVTQSSRYLVKRTGEKVFLECVQDMDHENMFWYRQDPGLGLRLIYFSYDVKMKEKGDIPEGYSVSREKKERFSLILESASTNQTSMYLCASSLSLGTSGSSYEQYFGPGTRLTVT.

DNA for the CDR3: TGTGCCAGCAGCCAGATACGGACTAGCGGGAGTAAGCAGTTCTTC. Translated, it gives CASSQIRTSGSKQFF. The J gene is TRBJ2-1, the V gene TRBV3-1 (or the pseudogene TRBV3-2), with 13 bases lining up with TRBD2. V dropped 3 bases and J dropped 11; count of bases not matched to a gene: 7. The CDR3 length is 15 residues. Germline V lookup: CDR1 LGHDT, CDR2 YNNKEL (reference sequence).